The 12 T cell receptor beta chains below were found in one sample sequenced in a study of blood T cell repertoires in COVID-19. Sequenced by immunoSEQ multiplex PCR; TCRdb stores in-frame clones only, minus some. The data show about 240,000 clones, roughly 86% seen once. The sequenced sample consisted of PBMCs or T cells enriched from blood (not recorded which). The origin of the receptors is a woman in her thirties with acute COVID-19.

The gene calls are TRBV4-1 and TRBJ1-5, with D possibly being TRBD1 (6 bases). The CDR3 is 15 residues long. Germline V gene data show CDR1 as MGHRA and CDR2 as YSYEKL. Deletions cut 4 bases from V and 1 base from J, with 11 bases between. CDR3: CASSRHTGSNQPQHF. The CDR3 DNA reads TGCGCCAGCAGCCGACATACAGGGAGCAATCAGCCCCAGCATTTT.

CDR3 region: CASSLGSSEPYEQYF. The CDR3 DNA sequence: TGTGCCAGCAGCTTAGGATCTAGCGAACCCTACGAGCAGTACTTC. V gene TRBV7-2 combines with J gene TRBJ2-7; perhaps TRBD2 as D (6 bases). Trimming took off 1 base at V and 2 bases at J, with 12 bases between the two ends. This CDR3 contains 15 residues. Germline assignment: CDR1 SGHTA and CDR2 FQGNSA.

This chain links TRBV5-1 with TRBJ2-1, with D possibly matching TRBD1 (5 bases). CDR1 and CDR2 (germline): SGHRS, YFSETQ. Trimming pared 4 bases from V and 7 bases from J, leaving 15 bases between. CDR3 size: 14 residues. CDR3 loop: CASSPQAGPNEQFF. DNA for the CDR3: TGCGCCAGCAGCCCTCAAGCAGGGCCGAATGAGCAGTTCTTC.

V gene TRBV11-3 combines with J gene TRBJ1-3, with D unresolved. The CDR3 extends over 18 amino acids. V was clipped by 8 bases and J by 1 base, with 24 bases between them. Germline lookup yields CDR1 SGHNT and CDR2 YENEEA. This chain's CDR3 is CASENLPQSQNSGNTIYF. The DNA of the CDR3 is TGTGCCAGCGAGAATTTACCCCAATCACAGAATTCTGGAAACACCATATATTTT.

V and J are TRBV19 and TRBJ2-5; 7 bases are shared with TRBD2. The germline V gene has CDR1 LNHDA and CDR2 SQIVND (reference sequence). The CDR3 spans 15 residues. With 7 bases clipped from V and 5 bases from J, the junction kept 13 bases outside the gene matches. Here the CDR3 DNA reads TGTGCCAGTATGGGTCTGGAGGCCGGGGGGGAGACCCAGTACTTC. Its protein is CASMGLEAGGETQYF.

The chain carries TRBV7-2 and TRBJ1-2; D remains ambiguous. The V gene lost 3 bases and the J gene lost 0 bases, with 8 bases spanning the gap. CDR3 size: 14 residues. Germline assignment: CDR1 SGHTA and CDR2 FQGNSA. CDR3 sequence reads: CASSLGVANYGYTF. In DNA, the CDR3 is TGTGCCAGCAGCTTGGGCGTCGCTAACTATGGCTACACCTTC. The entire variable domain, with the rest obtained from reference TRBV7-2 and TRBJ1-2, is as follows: GAGVSQSPSNKVTEKGKDVELRCDPISGHTALYWYRQSLGQGLEFLIYFQGNSAPDKSGLPSDRFSAERTGGSVSTLTIQRTQQEDSAVYLCASSLGVANYGYTFGSGTRLTVV.

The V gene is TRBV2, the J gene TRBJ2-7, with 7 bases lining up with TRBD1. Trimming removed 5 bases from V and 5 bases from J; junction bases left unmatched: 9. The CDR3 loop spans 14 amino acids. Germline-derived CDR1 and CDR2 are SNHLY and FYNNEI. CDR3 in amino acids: CASSRQTGINEQYF. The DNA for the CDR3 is TGTGCCAGCAGTCGACAGACAGGGATCAACGAGCAGTACTTC.

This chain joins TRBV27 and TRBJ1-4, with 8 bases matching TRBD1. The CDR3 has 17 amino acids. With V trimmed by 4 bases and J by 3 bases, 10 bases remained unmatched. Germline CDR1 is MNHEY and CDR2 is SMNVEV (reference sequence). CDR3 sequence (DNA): TGTGCCAGCAGTTCGTTTACAGGGGGGGCCCCTAATGAAAAACTGTTTTTT. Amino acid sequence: CASSSFTGGAPNEKLFF.

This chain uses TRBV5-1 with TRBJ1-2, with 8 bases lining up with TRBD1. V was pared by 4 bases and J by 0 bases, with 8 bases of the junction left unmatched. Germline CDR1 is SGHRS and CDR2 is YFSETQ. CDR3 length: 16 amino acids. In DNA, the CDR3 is TGCGCCAGCAGCGCATGGACAGGGCCCTCTAACTATGGCTACACCTTC. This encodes CASSAWTGPSNYGYTF.

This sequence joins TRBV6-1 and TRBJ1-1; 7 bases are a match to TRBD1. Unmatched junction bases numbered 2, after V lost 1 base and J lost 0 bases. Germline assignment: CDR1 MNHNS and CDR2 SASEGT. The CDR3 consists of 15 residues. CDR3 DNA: TGTGCCAGCAGTGAAGAACAGGGGATGAACACTGAAGCTTTCTTT. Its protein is CASSEEQGMNTEAFF.

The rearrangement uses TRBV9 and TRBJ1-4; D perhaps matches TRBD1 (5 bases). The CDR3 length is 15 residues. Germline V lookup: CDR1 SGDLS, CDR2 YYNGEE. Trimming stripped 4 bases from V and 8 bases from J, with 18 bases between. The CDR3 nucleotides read TGTGCCAGCAGCCCCTTCAGGGACTCTTTGGAAAAACTGTTTTTT. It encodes CASSPFRDSLEKLFF.

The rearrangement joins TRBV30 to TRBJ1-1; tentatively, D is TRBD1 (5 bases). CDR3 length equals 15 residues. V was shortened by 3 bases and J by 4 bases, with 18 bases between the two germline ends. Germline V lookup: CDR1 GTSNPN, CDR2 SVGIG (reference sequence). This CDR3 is CAWRGREGEGTEAFF. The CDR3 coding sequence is TGTGCCTGGAGGGGCCGTGAAGGGGAGGGCACTGAAGCTTTCTTT.